Included here is one T cell receptor (beta chain) sequence, with context. The source of the sample is a study of blood T cell repertoires in COVID-19. V gave up 7 bases and J gave up 6 bases; unmatched junction bases: 21. Germline V gives CDR1 MNHEY, CDR2 SMNVEV (reference sequence). The CDR3 spans 19 residues. TCRdb's table, derived via immunoSEQ multiplex PCR, lists solely in-frame clones and lacks some. The sample lists a few hundred thousand clones; 87% were seen once. The TCR was taken from a woman aged 18 to 35 who had recovered from COVID-19. The genes are TRBV27 and TRBJ2-2; 9 bases line up with TRBD1. Input material: PBMCs or T cells enriched from blood (not recorded which). The CDR3 DNA is TGTGCCAGCAATCCGGCCGGGACAGGGCCCCTGAGGTCTGCCGGGGAGCTGTTTTTT. Its protein is CASNPAGTGPLRSAGELFF.